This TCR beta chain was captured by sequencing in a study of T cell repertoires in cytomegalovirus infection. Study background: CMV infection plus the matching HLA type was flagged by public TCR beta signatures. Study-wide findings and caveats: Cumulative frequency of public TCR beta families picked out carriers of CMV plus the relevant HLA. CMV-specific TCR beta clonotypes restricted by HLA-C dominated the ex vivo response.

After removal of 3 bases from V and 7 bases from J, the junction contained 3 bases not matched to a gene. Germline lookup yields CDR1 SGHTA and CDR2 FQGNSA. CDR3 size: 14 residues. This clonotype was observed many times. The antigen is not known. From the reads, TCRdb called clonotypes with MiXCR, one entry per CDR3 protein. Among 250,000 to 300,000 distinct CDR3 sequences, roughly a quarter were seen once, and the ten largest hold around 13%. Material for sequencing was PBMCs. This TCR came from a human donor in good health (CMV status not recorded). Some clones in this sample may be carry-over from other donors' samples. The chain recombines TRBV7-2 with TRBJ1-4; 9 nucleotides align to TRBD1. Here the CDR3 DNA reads TGTGCCAGCAGCTTCGGACAGGGGCCTGAAAAACTGTTTTTT. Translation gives CASSFGQGPEKLFF.